Listed below are T cell receptor beta chains from one sample, sequenced in a study of control samples from healthy donors and cancer patients. Here immunoSEQ multiplex PCR was the method, and the copy in TCRdb shows in-frame clones only, minus some. The table records 93,000 or so clones, approximately 90% of them present only once. Sequenced sample: PBMCs. The receptors originated from a man in his 60s with lung cancer. CDR3s include the opening cysteine and the closing phenylalanine or tryptophan. The order of the fields is D gene, clone size, V gene, J gene, CDR3 DNA, CDR3 protein. D genes are given only for firm matches. Rows give clone size only sometimes, using once, few, many, or a class for an expanded clone.

D: -; size: -; V: TRBV30; J: TRBJ1-3; DNA: TGTGCCTGGAGTGTACCCTCCTCTGGAAACACCATATATTTT; CDR3: CAWSVPSSGNTIYF
D: TRBD2; size: once; V: TRBV6-4; J: TRBJ2-3; DNA: TGTGCCAGCAGCCCAACTAGCGGGGGACCCACAGATACGCAGTATTTT; CDR3: CASSPTSGGPTDTQYF
D: -; size: once; V: TRBV7-2; J: TRBJ1-5; DNA: TGTGCCAGCAGCTTAAATGCGGGGTTAGGTCAGCCCCAGCATTTT; CDR3: CASSLNAGLGQPQHF
D: -; size: -; V: TRBV24-1; J: TRBJ2-1; DNA: TGTGCCACCAGTGTAGGGTTGGATGAGCAGTTCTTC; CDR3: CATSVGLDEQFF
D: -; size: -; V: TRBV10-1; J: TRBJ2-5; DNA: TGCGCCAGCAGTGTGGACAGTCTGCAAGAGACCCAGTACTTC; CDR3: CASSVDSLQETQYF
D: TRBD1; size: -; V: TRBV3-1/TRBV3-2; J: TRBJ1-6; DNA: TGTGCCAGCAGCAACCGGGACAGAGATTCACCCCTCCACTTT; CDR3: CASSNRDRDSPLHF
D: -; size: -; V: TRBV5-1; J: TRBJ2-5; DNA: TGCGCCAGCGGGGCTACAGGGCTAAGAGAAGAGACCCAGTACTTC; CDR3: CASGATGLREETQYF
D: -; size: -; V: TRBV12-5; J: TRBJ2-1; DNA: TGTGCTAGTGCCATGACCCGAGCCTACAATGAGCAGTTCTTC; CDR3: CASAMTRAYNEQFF
D: TRBD2; size: -; V: TRBV6-2/TRBV6-3; J: TRBJ2-7; DNA: TGTGCCAGCAGTTCCGCGGGGGGTGGATCCTACGAGCAGTACTTC; CDR3: CASSSAGGGSYEQYF
D: -; size: once; V: TRBV3-1/TRBV3-2; J: TRBJ2-5; DNA: TGTGCCAGCAGCTCGGGCTCTGAGGGGACCCAGTACTTC; CDR3: CASSSGSEGTQYF
D: TRBD1; size: -; V: TRBV6-6; J: TRBJ1-1; DNA: TGTGCCAGCAGTGTAGGGACAGCCTATATGGACACTGAAGCTTTCTTT; CDR3: CASSVGTAYMDTEAFF
D: -; size: -; V: TRBV7-9; J: TRBJ1-1; DNA: TGTGCCAGCAGTCGAGGAGGGGACTTGGGGACTGAAGCTTTCTTT; CDR3: CASSRGGDLGTEAFF
D: -; size: -; V: TRBV11-2; J: TRBJ1-1; DNA: TGTGCCAGCAGACCGTGGGGGGGGGTGAACACTGAAGCTTTCTTT; CDR3: CASRPWGGVNTEAFF
D: -; size: -; V: TRBV24-1; J: TRBJ1-3; DNA: TGTGCCACCAGTGATCAGCAGTCTGGAAACACCATATATTTT; CDR3: CATSDQQSGNTIYF
D: -; size: -; V: TRBV2; J: TRBJ1-6; DNA: TGTGCCAGCAGAACTTTAGGGGGGAGCTCCTATAATTCACCCCTCCACTTT; CDR3: CASRTLGGSSYNSPLHF
D: -; size: once; V: TRBV5-1; J: TRBJ1-1; DNA: TGCGCCAGCAGCTTGGACGGGAACCCGTACACTGAAGCTTTCTTT; CDR3: CASSLDGNPYTEAFF